The 26 T cell receptor beta chains in this list originate from one sample, sequenced in a study of T cells in Graves' hyperthyroidism and ophthalmopathy. Amplified TCR beta CDR3 regions came from RNA transcripts. The HTBI primer set was used in a first-round RT-PCR of the TCR CDR3. Each CDR3 protein is one row after TCRdb ran MiXCR on the multiplex PCR reads. This table holds about 520,000 distinct CDR3 sequences, more than 20% found once. Sequencing input: blood. These receptors all come from a man aged 18 to 35 with Graves' hyperthyroidism.

Many counts were recorded for this clonotype. The V call is TRBV11-2, the J call TRBJ2-7; D tentatively fits TRBD1 or TRBD2 (5 bases each). CDR3 length: 13 amino acids. V dropped 0 bases and J dropped 7 bases, with 10 bases sitting between them. The V gene's germline CDR1 is SGHAT and CDR2 FQNNGV. The CDR3 DNA sequence: TGTGCCAGCAGCTTAGAATTTGGGGGAGAGCAGTACTTC. This gives the protein CASSLEFGGEQYF.

This clonotype was seen once. The rearrangement links TRBV5-1 to TRBJ1-2; 11 nucleotides agree with TRBD1. The J segment lost 7 bases and the V segment lost 4 bases, leaving 12 bases of the junction unmatched. Germline V lookup: CDR1 SGHRS, CDR2 YFSETQ. CDR3 length: 16 residues. The CDR3 reads CASSPTQDRGLRGYTF. The DNA for the CDR3 is TGCGCCAGCAGCCCTACCCAGGACAGGGGGCTTCGTGGCTACACCTTC.

The rearrangement links TRBV28 to TRBJ1-1; 7 bases line up with TRBD1. J lost 5 bases, V lost 5 bases, and 8 bases had no gene match. CDR1 MDHEN and CDR2 SYDVKM come from the germline V gene. The CDR3 has 14 amino acids. The CDR3 bases are TGTGCCAGCAGTGAGGTCGGGACAGCAACTGAAGCTTTCTTT. As protein: CASSEVGTATEAFF.

At least ten counts were recorded for this clonotype. This chain joins TRBV27 and TRBJ1-5, with D tentatively TRBD1 (5 bases). CDR1 is MNHEY and CDR2 is SMNVEV in the germline V gene (reference sequence). V lost 6 bases and J lost 0, with 12 bases in between. This CDR3 contains 15 residues. The CDR3 protein is CASRPGTASNQPQHF. CDR3 nucleotide sequence: TGTGCCAGCAGACCCGGGACCGCTAGCAATCAGCCCCAGCATTTT.

This clonotype was recorded many times. This sequence joins TRBV7-2 and TRBJ1-1; D might be TRBD1 (5 bases). The CDR3 has 13 amino acids. The V end was cut by 4 bases, the J end by 7 bases, with 13 bases between. Germline lookup yields CDR1 SGHTA and CDR2 FQGNSA. The CDR3 spells CASSYWDLGEAFF. CDR3 DNA sequence: TGTGCCAGCAGCTACTGGGACCTGGGTGAAGCTTTCTTT.

The genes are TRBV28 and TRBJ2-5, with D perhaps being TRBD1 or TRBD2 (5 bases each). Trimming cost V 2 bases and J 5 bases, with 18 bases left between them. CDR1 and CDR2 (germline): MDHEN, SYDVKM. The CDR3 is made up of 16 amino acids. In DNA, the CDR3 is TGTGCCAGCAGTTTAGTCTCCGGGGCTATCGTGGAGACCCAGTACTTC. It translates to CASSLVSGAIVETQYF.

DNA of the CDR3: TGTGCCTGGAGTGTCCCAGGGGACTATGGCTACACCTTC. Amino acids: CAWSVPGDYGYTF. This sequence joins TRBV30 and TRBJ1-2; a weak D match, TRBD1 (6 bases). This CDR3 has 13 residues. Germline CDR1 and CDR2: GTSNPN and SVGIG (reference sequence). V lost 0 bases to trimming and J lost 3 bases, with 8 bases between them.

The chain couples TRBV10-3 to TRBJ1-5; 7 nucleotides line up with TRBD1. CDR1 is ENHRY, CDR2 SYGVKD, per germline. The junction had 6 bases not matched to a gene; V was cut back by 3 bases and J by 7 bases. There are 14 residues in the CDR3. CDR3 loop: CAISDFRGGQPQHF. The CDR3 region has the DNA TGTGCCATCAGTGATTTCAGGGGGGGACAGCCCCAGCATTTT.

This clonotype was seen only a few times. The chain combines TRBV9 with TRBJ1-2; 7 positions agree with TRBD1. Trimming took 4 bases from V and 7 from J; bases not matched to a gene: 7. Germline values: CDR1 SGDLS, CDR2 YYNGEE. This CDR3 comprises 13 residues. In DNA, the CDR3 is TGTGCCAGCAGCCCCTCGACAGGGACTGGCTACACCTTC. This translates into CASSPSTGTGYTF.

This clonotype appeared many times. The rearrangement joins TRBV9 to TRBJ1-1; D possibly corresponds to TRBD1 (6 bases). The CDR3 is made up of 16 amino acids. V lost 3 bases and J 5 bases, leaving 20 bases between the germline ends. Germline-derived CDR1 and CDR2 are SGDLS and YYNGEE. The CDR3 sequence: CASSANREGGLTEAFF. The CDR3 bases are TGTGCCAGCAGCGCTAACAGGGAGGGTGGGCTGACTGAAGCTTTCTTT.

The CDR3 sequence is CASSLHGNTGELFF. CDR3 DNA: TGTGCCAGCAGCCTCCATGGTAACACCGGGGAGCTGTTTTTT. The V call is TRBV9, the J call TRBJ2-2; D is uncertain. Germline V gene data show CDR1 as SGDLS and CDR2 as YYNGEE. This CDR3 region has 14 residues. V was shortened by 4 bases and J by 2 bases, with 9 bases between the two germline ends.

A remark on this clonotype: This sequence may be a read error, since a much larger clone differs from it by one base. The chain has TRBV28 and TRBJ2-5, with TRBD1 as a possible D gene (6 bases). Looked up from germline, CDR1 is MDHEN and CDR2 is SYDVKM. This CDR3 has 13 amino acids. Trimming cost V 6 bases and J 0 bases, with 8 bases left between them. The CDR3 is CASSTGYQETQYF. DNA of the CDR3: TGTGCCAGCAGCACAGGGTACCAAGAGACCCAGTACTTC.

This clonotype came up many times. V and J are TRBV28 and TRBJ1-5, with 9 nucleotides matching TRBD1. The V gene end was trimmed by 6 bases and the J gene end by 2 bases; junction bases not matched to a gene: 2. This CDR3 has 14 amino acids. CDR1 is MDHEN, CDR2 SYDVKM, per germline. The CDR3: CASSWDRGNQPQHF. The CDR3 DNA reads as TGTGCCAGCAGCTGGGACAGGGGCAATCAGCCCCAGCATTTT.

The genes are TRBV6-5 and TRBJ1-5, with D unresolved. V lost 2 bases to trimming and J lost 7 bases, with 9 bases between them. CDR3 length equals 13 residues. Germline V gene sequence: CDR1 MNHEY, CDR2 SVGAGI. Written as DNA, the CDR3 is TGTGCCAGCAGTTACGCGGAATCCCAGCCCCAGCATTTT. Its translation is CASSYAESQPQHF.

This clonotype was counted ten times or more. CDR3 protein: CASSEYVGWSYGYTF. In DNA form, the CDR3 reads TGTGCCAGCAGTGAATATGTGGGCTGGAGCTATGGCTACACCTTC. The rearrangement links TRBV6-1 to TRBJ1-2; no definite D call. V lost 2 bases to trimming and J lost 4 bases, with 14 bases between them. The CDR3 spans 15 residues. The germline CDR1 and CDR2 sequences are MNHNS and SASEGT.

This clonotype was detected many times. This sequence joins TRBV28 and TRBJ1-1, with 7 nucleotides matching TRBD1. The junction had 10 bases not matched to a gene; V was cut back by 4 bases and J by 11 bases. Germline CDR1 is MDHEN and CDR2 is SYDVKM. The CDR3 extends over 13 amino acids. The CDR3 spells CASSWRTGRAAFF. The CDR3 DNA reads TGTGCCAGCAGTTGGAGGACAGGACGGGCGGCTTTCTTT.

This clonotype has a count of ten or more. The chain has TRBV28 and TRBJ2-5, with a possible D match to TRBD2 (5 bases). The CDR3 loop spans 15 amino acids. Between the trimmed V and J ends, which lost 4 bases and 2 bases, there was a span of 14 bases. From germline, CDR1 is MDHEN and CDR2 SYDVKM. The CDR3 reads CASSSEGFEQETQYF. The CDR3 DNA reads as TGTGCCAGCAGTTCCGAGGGCTTCGAACAAGAGACCCAGTACTTC.

This clonotype has a count of ten or more. The V and J genes are TRBV7-9 and TRBJ2-5; D is unclear. Looked up from germline, CDR1 is SEHNR and CDR2 is FQNEAQ (reference sequence). The CDR3 is 15 amino acids. Trimming took off 5 bases at V and 5 bases at J, with 18 bases between the two ends. The CDR3 bases are TGTGCCAGCAGCCCTCCCCCGCGTTTGGAGGAGACCCAGTACTTC. Its protein product is CASSPPPRLEETQYF.

This clonotype was seen a handful of times. This chain uses TRBV28 with TRBJ1-1; D not certain. CDR1 and CDR2 (germline): MDHEN, SYDVKM. This CDR3 contains 14 residues. V was cut by 5 bases and J by 1 base, with 11 bases left in between. CDR3 loop: CASSPPDQNTEAFF. The CDR3 bases are TGTGCCAGCAGTCCTCCTGACCAGAACACTGAAGCTTTCTTT.

This clonotype was detected many times. V usage is TRBV12-3 or TRBV12-4 and J usage is TRBJ1-5, with D possibly TRBD1 on 6 matching bases. CDR3 size: 14 residues. Trimming shortened V by 7 bases and J by 6 bases, and 16 bases separated the two germline ends. CDR3 region: CASIRGTQGQPQHF. The CDR3 region has the DNA TGTGCCAGCATAAGGGGGACTCAGGGTCAGCCCCAGCATTTT.

This clonotype was seen many times. The V call is TRBV24-1, the J call TRBJ1-5; D is ambiguous. The V end lost 4 bases, the J end lost 5 bases, and 11 bases lay between the germline ends. Germline V gene data show CDR1 as KGHDR and CDR2 as SFDVKD. The length of the CDR3 is 14 residues. For the CDR3, the DNA is TGTGCCACCAGTGAGCGCCTCGGATATCAGCCCCAGCATTTT. It specifies CATSERLGYQPQHF.

Ten or more counts support this clonotype. This chain connects TRBV11-2 to TRBJ2-7; D is possibly TRBD1 (6 bases). CDR3 length: 16 amino acids. Trimming cost V 5 bases and J 4 bases, with 21 bases left between them. CDR1 SGHAT and CDR2 FQNNGV come from the germline V gene. Written as DNA, the CDR3 is TGTGCCAGCAGCCGGGGCTTGGTGGACAGCTATTACGAGCAGTACTTC. It yields the protein CASSRGLVDSYYEQYF.

The rearrangement joins TRBV13 to TRBJ2-7; 7 bases are shared with TRBD2. Germline CDR1 PRHDT, CDR2 FYEKMQ (reference sequence). The V and J ends lost 2 bases and 4 bases, in that order; junction bases with no gene match: 2. The CDR3 is 13 amino acids. The CDR3 protein is CASSLRTRYEQYF. Written as DNA, the CDR3 is TGTGCCAGCAGCTTAAGGACTAGGTACGAGCAGTACTTC.

The chain has TRBV12-3 or TRBV12-4 and TRBJ1-2, with D possibly being TRBD1 (6 bases). The CDR3 contains 13 residues. Trimming stripped 2 bases from V and 8 bases from J, with 12 bases between. For the CDR3, the DNA is TGTGCCAGCAGTTTACGTACAGGGCTCGGCTACACCTTC. Its translation: CASSLRTGLGYTF.

This clonotype came up many times. The CDR3 is CASSAYWLWGQETQYF. CDR3 DNA: TGTGCCAGCAGCGCTTATTGGTTATGGGGCCAAGAGACCCAGTACTTC. V and J are TRBV7-9 and TRBJ2-5; D is unresolved. Trimming stripped 5 bases from V and 1 base from J, with 17 bases between. The CDR3 totals 16 residues. The V gene's germline CDR1 is SEHNR and CDR2 FQNEAQ (reference sequence).

This clonotype was observed once. A much larger clone is a single base away; this may be a read error. The conserved closing phenylalanine or tryptophan is absent in this CDR3, likely reflecting a read error. The V gene is TRBV2, the J gene TRBJ1-1, with D unclear. V was cut by 10 bases and J by 4 bases, with 7 bases left in between. Per the germline V gene, CDR1 is SNHLY and CDR2 is FYNNEI. The CDR3 has 10 amino acids. CDR3 DNA sequence: TGTGCCATGAGGCGCACTGAAGCTTTCCTT. Amino acid sequence: CAMRRTEAFL.